The 10 T cell receptor beta chains in this list originate from one sample, sequenced in a study of OX40 agonist ivuxolimab in advanced cancers. Sequencing used immunoSEQ multiplex PCR; TCRdb keeps in-frame clones, though not all of them. Seen here are fewer than 90,000 clones, approximately 90% observed once, and the top ten hold 0.3% to 0.45%. Material: CD4+ or CD8+ T cells sorted from blood, obtained in a trial of the OX40 agonist ivuxolimab. These receptor sequences come from an adult with an advanced solid tumor such as melanoma, head and neck, liver or kidney cancer.

This chain connects TRBV19 to TRBJ2-2; a possible D gene is TRBD2 (8 bases). The germline V gene encodes CDR1 LNHDA and CDR2 SQIVND (reference sequence). The V gene lost 7 bases and the J gene lost 1 base, with 16 bases spanning the gap. The CDR3 contains 16 residues. The CDR3 region is CASITRGTRNTGELFF. DNA for the CDR3: TGTGCCAGTATAACCAGGGGGACTAGGAACACCGGGGAGCTGTTTTTT. Variable domain in full (rest from reference TRBV19 and TRBJ2-2): DGGITQSPKYLFRKEGQNVTLSCEQNLNHDAMYWYRQDPGQGLRLIYYSQIVNDFQKGDIAEGYSVSREKKESFPLTVTSAQKNPTAFYLCASITRGTRNTGELFFGEGSRLTVL.

The chain carries TRBV4-1 and TRBJ2-2, with D tentatively TRBD1 or TRBD2 (5 bases each). This CDR3 region has 16 residues. Germline V gene sequence: CDR1 MGHRA, CDR2 YSYEKL. Trimming took off 4 bases at V and 0 bases at J, with 12 bases between the two ends. The CDR3 bases are TGCGCCAGCAGCCCTACCGGGACGACGAACACCGGGGAGCTGTTTTTT. It yields the protein CASSPTGTTNTGELFF.

The chain uses TRBV5-1 and TRBJ2-7, with 7 bases fitting TRBD1. The CDR3 loop spans 16 amino acids. Germline V gene data show CDR1 as SGHRS and CDR2 as YFSETQ. Losses at the gene ends were 0 bases for V and 2 bases for J; bases not matched to a gene: 8. DNA for the CDR3: TGCGCCAGCAGCTTGGGACCGGGACAGCCACCCTACGAGCAGTACTTC. It specifies CASSLGPGQPPYEQYF.

The rearrangement joins TRBV10-2 to TRBJ2-7, with a tentative D call TRBD2 (5 bases). Trimming stripped 7 bases from V and 0 bases from J, with 19 bases between. The germline CDR1 and CDR2 sequences are WSHSY and SAAADI. The CDR3 contains 16 residues. Written as DNA, the CDR3 is TGCGCCAGCACGTCGGTTGGGCGGGCCCGCTCCTACGAGCAGTACTTC. This codes for CASTSVGRARSYEQYF.

The chain is built from TRBV19 and TRBJ1-5; D is perhaps TRBD1 (5 bases). Trimming pared 3 bases from V and 9 bases from J, leaving 12 bases between. Germline V gene sequence: CDR1 LNHDA, CDR2 SQIVND (reference sequence). This CDR3 has 13 residues. Here the CDR3 DNA reads TGTGCCAGTAGTATGACGAGGGGTGGGCCCCAGCATTTT. Protein sequence: CASSMTRGGPQHF. The variable domain in full, completed from reference TRBV19 and TRBJ1-5, reads DGGITQSPKYLFRKEGQNVTLSCEQNLNHDAMYWYRQDPGQGLRLIYYSQIVNDFQKGDIAEGYSVSREKKESFPLTVTSAQKNPTAFYLCASSMTRGGPQHFGDGTRLSIL.

With respect to this clone: Other DNA sequences from this sample encode an identical CDR3 as well. This chain links TRBV19 with TRBJ2-4; TRBD1 matches 7 bases. Germline CDR1 is LNHDA and CDR2 is SQIVND (reference sequence). The CDR3 sequence is 14 residues long. V lost 4 bases, J lost 0 bases, and 0 bases stayed unmatched. The CDR3: CASSRDRAKNIQYF. CDR3 DNA sequence: TGTGCCAGTAGTAGGGACAGAGCCAAAAACATTCAGTACTTC.

J is TRBJ2-5 and V is TRBV6-1; 9 positions match TRBD2. The CDR3 sequence is 18 residues long. Germline values: CDR1 MNHNS, CDR2 SASEGT. V lost 3 bases and J lost 5; bases outside the gene matches: 16. The CDR3 loop is CASSEFWGGGRDVETQYF. The DNA of the CDR3 is TGTGCCAGCAGTGAGTTTTGGGGCGGCGGGAGGGACGTGGAGACCCAGTACTTC.

This rearrangement joins TRBV19 to TRBJ1-2; weak D call: TRBD1 (5 bases). Germline CDR1 reads LNHDA; CDR2 reads SQIVND (reference sequence). V lost 6 bases to trimming and J lost 5 bases, with 19 bases between them. The CDR3 consists of 15 residues. The CDR3: CASRPQGLGGYGYTF. The CDR3 bases are TGTGCCAGTAGGCCTCAGGGCCTAGGAGGGTATGGCTACACCTTC.

This clone showed up just a few times. The gene calls are TRBV12-5 and TRBJ2-5; D ambiguous. This CDR3 is built from 12 residues. CDR1 is LGHNT, CDR2 FRNRAP, per germline. V lost 6 bases and J lost 1, with 6 bases in between. The CDR3 sequence is CASGGPQETQYF. The CDR3 DNA reads TGTGCTAGTGGCGGACCCCAAGAGACCCAGTACTTC.

The chain has TRBV20-1 and TRBJ2-7; the D is unclear. From germline, CDR1 is DFQATT and CDR2 SNEGSKA (reference sequence). CDR3 length equals 8 residues. V lost 6 bases and J 9 bases, leaving 6 bases between the germline ends. The CDR3 DNA reads TGCAGTGCGGACGGGCAGTACTTC. Protein: CSADGQYF.